This T cell receptor beta chain stems from a study of blood T cell repertoires in COVID-19. On the study more broadly: The United States, Italy and Spain were the sources of the acute and convalescent COVID-19 samples. Sample material is recorded as cDNA or gDNA derived from T cells, B-cell-depleted T cells, or PBMCs.

Per the study methods: Amplification with reference gene primers provided the estimates of nucleated cell counts. Clones were sequenced by immunoSEQ multiplex PCR, and TCRdb holds only the in-frame ones, with some missing. The V and J calls and the clone size are those of that table, but D and trimming were determined from the DNA. The repertoire holds about 140,000 clones, with roughly 73% as singletons. Looked up from germline, CDR1 is GTSNPN and CDR2 is SVGIG (reference sequence). The CDR3 contains 12 residues. The ends were cut back, 2 bases at V and 1 base at J, with 5 bases in the middle. This sequence joins TRBV30 and TRBJ1-1; no clear D. The receptor comes from a woman in her forties or fifties with active or convalescent COVID-19. Sequencing was done on a sample of peripheral blood. CDR3 nucleotide sequence: TGTGCCTGGAGTTCGGGGAACACTGAAGCTTTCTTT. The encoded protein is CAWSSGNTEAFF.